Presented here are 32 T cell receptor beta chains from one specimen sequenced in a study of CD8 T cells in ankylosing spondylitis. General study results and limits: Roughly eight highly homologous variants formed a TCR beta motif that appeared characteristic of ankylosing spondylitis blood.

These receptors' targets are unknown. Each CDR3 protein gets one entry after TCRdb re-called the 5' RACE reads with MiXCR. The table records about 200,000 distinct CDR3 sequences, about 7% of them present only once. The material sequenced was blood, either unsorted or a sorted T cell fraction (not recorded which). Receptors were obtained from a male donor with ankylosing spondylitis.

This clonotype was observed many times. This chain joins TRBV7-9 and TRBJ2-7; maybe TRBD1 (5 bases). The V end was cut by 0 bases, the J end by 2 bases, with 8 bases between. The CDR3 contains 14 residues. Germline V gives CDR1 SEHNR, CDR2 FQNEAQ (reference sequence). DNA of the CDR3: TGTGCCAGCAGCTTAGCGGACACTACCTACGAGCAGTACTTC. Its translation: CASSLADTTYEQYF.

In its sample, this clonotype was seen many times. The chain carries TRBV25-1 and TRBJ1-1, with a possible D match to TRBD1 (5 bases). The germline gives CDR1 MGHDK, CDR2 SYGVNS. CDR3 length: 16 residues. Trimming took 7 bases from V and 5 from J, leaving 23 bases between them. The CDR3, as DNA: TGTGCCAGCACCCCCCGGGACGGAGGACGGAGTACTGAAGCTTTCTTT. It yields the protein CASTPRDGGRSTEAFF.

The chain has TRBV20-1 and TRBJ2-7; D ambiguous. CDR1 and CDR2 (germline): DFQATT, SNEGSKA (reference sequence). This CDR3 contains 10 residues. Trimming took 5 bases from V and 2 from J, leaving 4 bases between them. The CDR3 DNA follows: TGCAGTGCTCACCCCTACGAGCAGTACTTC. This gives the protein CSAHPYEQYF.

This clonotype was picked up many times. The chain joins TRBV20-1 to TRBJ1-2, with D possibly being TRBD1 (5 bases). The CDR3 length is 16 residues. V gave up 0 bases and J gave up 0 bases, with 14 bases separating them. Germline V gives CDR1 DFQATT, CDR2 SNEGSKA (reference sequence). The CDR3, as DNA: TGCAGTGCTAGAGATGAGGCACAGGAAACTAACTATGGCTACACCTTC. It yields the protein CSARDEAQETNYGYTF.

This clonotype was found many times. This chain uses TRBV4-1 with TRBJ1-1; D not certain. Germline CDR1 is MGHRA and CDR2 is YSYEKL. V was shortened by 0 bases and J by 0 bases, with 5 bases between the two germline ends. The CDR3 is 14 residues long. The CDR3 bases are TGCGCCAGCAGCCAAGAATGGGTGAACACTGAAGCTTTCTTT. Translation gives CASSQEWVNTEAFF.

This clonotype has just a few counts. This chain connects TRBV5-1 to TRBJ2-5; D tentatively reads TRBD1 or TRBD2 (6 bases each). CDR1 is SGHRS and CDR2 is YFSETQ in the germline V gene. The length of the CDR3 is 15 residues. V was cut by 5 bases and J by 1 base, with 15 bases left in between. CDR3 sequence reads: CASSLWGATQETQYF. The CDR3 DNA reads as TGCGCCAGCAGTTTGTGGGGGGCAACCCAAGAGACCCAGTACTTC.

The chain carries TRBV6-1 and TRBJ1-1, with a weak D call TRBD1 (5 bases). The CDR3 length is 14 residues. Germline loops: CDR1 MNHNS, CDR2 SASEGT. The V end was cut by 6 bases, the J end by 0 bases, with 11 bases between. The CDR3 loop reads CASSDRGMNTEAFF. For the CDR3, the DNA is TGTGCCAGCAGCGACAGAGGAATGAACACTGAAGCTTTCTTT.

This clonotype appeared many times. This chain uses TRBV27 with TRBJ1-5; 9 nucleotides line up with TRBD1. CDR1 MNHEY and CDR2 SMNVEV come from the germline V gene (reference sequence). The CDR3 length is 14 residues. Trimming took 6 bases from V and 7 from J; bases not matched to a gene: 7. For the CDR3, the DNA is TGTGCCAGCAGCCTAACAGGGGGCGTGCAGCCCCAGCATTTT. Translating gives CASSLTGGVQPQHF.

This clonotype was detected ten times or more. V usage is TRBV2 and J usage is TRBJ1-1, with unresolved D. The CDR3 sequence is 12 residues long. Germline CDR1 reads SNHLY; CDR2 reads FYNNEI. The V gene lost 7 bases and the J gene lost 4 bases, with 10 bases spanning the gap. CDR3 protein: CASIYVITEAFF. The CDR3 nucleotides read TGTGCCAGCATCTACGTTATCACTGAAGCTTTCTTT.

There are many counts of this clonotype. The J gene is TRBJ2-2, the V gene TRBV5-1; D is unresolved. The V and J ends lost 4 bases and 10 bases respectively, with 11 bases between them. The CDR3 runs 12 residues. Germline CDR1 and CDR2: SGHRS and YFSETQ. The CDR3 protein is CASSPGPAELFF. CDR3 sequence (DNA): TGCGCCAGCAGCCCCGGGCCCGCGGAGCTGTTTTTT. Supplemented by reference TRBV5-1 and TRBJ2-2, the full variable domain reads KAGVTQTPRYLIKTRGQQVTLSCSPISGHRSVSWYQQTPGQGLQFLFEYFSETQRNKGNFPGRFSGRQFSNSRSEMNVSTLELGDSALYLCASSPGPAELFFGEGSRLTVL.

This clonotype came up many times. The rearrangement links TRBV6-1 to TRBJ1-5; 10 bases align to TRBD1. V shed 6 bases and J 0 bases; nucleotides not matched to a gene: 8. This CDR3 comprises 17 residues. Germline loops: CDR1 MNHNS, CDR2 SASEGT. CDR3 sequence (DNA): TGTGCCAGCAGCCGGGACAGGGGATCCTATAGCAATCAGCCCCAGCATTTT. Amino acid sequence: CASSRDRGSYSNQPQHF.

This clonotype was counted ten times or more. The chain links TRBV20-1 to TRBJ1-5; TRBD1 matches at 10 bases. Trimming at V came to 4 bases and at J to 6 bases, leaving 9 bases not matched to a gene. Germline CDR1 reads DFQATT; CDR2 reads SNEGSKA (reference sequence). The CDR3 covers 15 residues. CDR3 DNA sequence: TGCAGTGCTACCCGGGACAGGGGTTCTTCTCAGCCCCAGCATTTT. As protein: CSATRDRGSSQPQHF.

This clonotype was observed many times. The CDR3 loop reads CASSQGTSGRIEQFF. The CDR3 DNA reads TGTGCCAGCAGCCAAGGGACTAGCGGGAGGATTGAGCAGTTCTTC. The chain employs TRBV4-2 and TRBJ2-1; TRBD2 matches at 14 bases. Germline V lookup: CDR1 LGHNA, CDR2 YNFKEQ. This CDR3 has 15 amino acids. V shed 1 base and J 9 bases; nucleotides not matched to a gene: 2.

At least ten counts were recorded for this clonotype. This chain's CDR3 is CATSSDDRDWSLEQYF. CDR3 coding DNA: TGTGCCACCAGCAGTGACGACCGGGACTGGAGTCTCGAGCAGTACTTC. J is TRBJ2-7 and V is TRBV15; weak D call: TRBD2 (6 bases). Per germline, CDR1 LNHNV and CDR2 YYDKDF (reference sequence). The length of the CDR3 is 16 residues. With 3 bases removed from V and 6 bases from J, the gap between germline ends came to 21 bases.

This clonotype was counted ten times or more. This chain links TRBV28 with TRBJ2-2; maybe TRBD1 (6 bases). Per germline, CDR1 MDHEN and CDR2 SYDVKM. This CDR3 contains 15 residues. Trimming removed 5 bases at V and 2 bases at J, with 12 bases between. In DNA form, the CDR3 reads TGTGCCAGCAGTCCTGGGACATATAACACCGGGGAGCTGTTTTTT. It yields the protein CASSPGTYNTGELFF.

This chain connects TRBV19 to TRBJ2-2, with TRBD2 matching over 7 bases. The V segment lost 7 bases and the J segment 4 bases; nucleotides outside the gene matches: 3. The CDR3 runs to 13 residues. Germline loops: CDR1 LNHDA, CDR2 SQIVND (reference sequence). Here the CDR3 reads CASNLAVTGELFF. The CDR3 DNA follows: TGTGCCAGTAACCTAGCGGTCACCGGGGAGCTGTTTTTT.

In its sample, this clonotype was seen many times. The chain couples TRBV20-1 to TRBJ2-1, with 9 positions matching TRBD1. Germline CDR1 reads DFQATT; CDR2 reads SNEGSKA (reference sequence). Unmatched junction bases numbered 8, after V lost 1 base and J lost 1 base. The length of the CDR3 is 17 residues. The CDR3 sequence: CSARGGPGTGSYNEQFF. CDR3 in DNA: TGCAGTGCTAGAGGCGGCCCCGGGACAGGGTCCTACAATGAGCAGTTCTTC.

This clonotype was counted many times. V gene TRBV20-1 combines with J gene TRBJ1-2, with 7 bases fitting TRBD1. Per germline, CDR1 DFQATT and CDR2 SNEGSKA (reference sequence). CDR3 length: 13 amino acids. The V segment lost 5 bases and the J segment 9 bases; nucleotides outside the gene matches: 12. CDR3 sequence (DNA): TGCAGTGCTCCGAAGACAGGGATGAGAAGCTACACCTTC. Protein: CSAPKTGMRSYTF.

This clonotype came up many times. This chain connects TRBV29-1 to TRBJ1-2; maybe TRBD1 (5 bases). Germline V gene lookup returns CDR1 SQVTM and CDR2 ANQGSEA. The CDR3 runs 15 residues. Deletions cut 0 bases from V and 4 bases from J, with 15 bases between. This CDR3 reads CSVEETKGTGYGYTF. The CDR3 nucleotides read TGCAGCGTTGAAGAGACGAAAGGGACGGGCTATGGCTACACCTTC.

This clonotype was found many times. The V and J genes are TRBV27 and TRBJ2-1; D is uncertain. This CDR3 is built from 11 residues. Germline lookup yields CDR1 MNHEY and CDR2 SMNVEV (reference sequence). Between the trimmed V and J ends, which lost 5 bases and 8 bases, there was a span of 7 bases. The CDR3 bases are TGTGCCAGCAGTCACGGATATGAGCAGTTCTTC. Translation gives CASSHGYEQFF.

This clonotype has a handful of counts. The chain has TRBV27 and TRBJ1-2; 7 bases are a match to TRBD1. Germline trimming cut 5 bases from V and 6 bases from J; bases unmatched to any gene: 3. Germline V gene data show CDR1 as MNHEY and CDR2 as SMNVEV (reference sequence). CDR3 size: 12 residues. The CDR3 region has the DNA TGTGCCAGCAGTCCCGGGACAGATGGCTACACCTTC. Protein: CASSPGTDGYTF.

This clonotype was picked up many times. This chain connects TRBV6-2 or TRBV6-3 to TRBJ1-3; maybe TRBD1 (5 bases). CDR1 is MNHEY, CDR2 SVGEGT, per germline. The V and J ends lost 5 bases and 2 bases respectively, with 13 bases between them. This CDR3 region has 15 residues. The CDR3 here is CASSQGEEAGNTIYF. CDR3 DNA sequence: TGTGCCAGCAGTCAAGGGGAGGAGGCTGGAAACACCATATATTTT.

Many counts were recorded for this clonotype. V gene TRBV11-2 combines with J gene TRBJ2-1, with no clear D. CDR1 SGHAT and CDR2 FQNNGV come from the germline V gene. The V end lost 1 base, the J end lost 6 bases, and 7 bases lay between the germline ends. This CDR3 has 13 residues. CDR3 sequence: CASSLADRNEQFF. The DNA of the CDR3 is TGTGCCAGCAGCTTAGCGGACCGCAATGAGCAGTTCTTC.

There are many counts of this clonotype. V and J are TRBV28 and TRBJ1-2, with D possibly TRBD1 on 5 matching bases. The CDR3 sequence is 15 residues long. CDR1 MDHEN and CDR2 SYDVKM come from the germline V gene. V lost 7 bases and J 8 bases, leaving 23 bases between the germline ends. CDR3 DNA: TGTGCCAGCAAAACCCCCCATCGCAGGGAGGCGGGCTACACCTTC. Its translation: CASKTPHRREAGYTF.

This clonotype was seen at least ten times. V is TRBV4-1 and J is TRBJ2-2; D not resolved. Germline CDR1 is MGHRA and CDR2 is YSYEKL. The V gene lost 4 bases and the J gene lost 6 bases, with 15 bases spanning the gap. This CDR3 has 15 amino acids. The CDR3 DNA is TGCGCCAGCAGCCCAGACACCCTAGTGCCCGGGGAGCTGTTTTTT. Amino acids: CASSPDTLVPGELFF.

This clonotype has ten or more counts. The chain is built from TRBV9 and TRBJ2-1; a possible D gene is TRBD2 (5 bases). This CDR3 region has 15 residues. Germline-derived CDR1 and CDR2 are SGDLS and YYNGEE. V was shortened by 0 bases and J by 4 bases, with 11 bases between the two germline ends. The CDR3, as DNA: TGTGCCAGCAGCGTAGGAGGAGGTCCGTACAATGAGCAGTTCTTC. Its translation is CASSVGGGPYNEQFF. The full variable domain, in which reference TRBV9 and TRBJ2-1 provide the parts outside the CDR3, is DSGVTQTPKHLITATGQRVTLRCSPRSGDLSVYWYQQSLDQGLQFLIQYYNGEERAKGNILERFSAQQFPDLHSELNLSSLELGDSALYFCASSVGGGPYNEQFFGPGTRLTVL.

This clonotype was observed many times. The chain links TRBV6-4 to TRBJ2-1; perhaps TRBD1 as D (5 bases). The CDR3 loop spans 16 amino acids. Germline V gene lookup returns CDR1 MRHNA and CDR2 SNTAGT. V lost 1 base, J lost 5 bases, and 15 bases lay in between. DNA for the CDR3: TGTGCCAGCAGTGACTGGCCCCAGGGTGAGGACAATGAGCAGTTCTTC. Amino acids: CASSDWPQGEDNEQFF.

This clonotype has a count of ten or more. V and J are TRBV28 and TRBJ1-4; possible D gene TRBD1, 5 bases. With 5 bases removed from V and 4 bases from J, the gap between germline ends came to 17 bases. This CDR3 spans 16 amino acids. Germline V gene lookup returns CDR1 MDHEN and CDR2 SYDVKM. The CDR3 loop is CASSHRMQGLNEKLFF. The DNA for the CDR3 is TGTGCCAGCAGTCATAGAATGCAGGGCCTTAATGAAAAACTGTTTTTT.

The chain has TRBV7-6 and TRBJ2-7; tentative D call: TRBD1 (5 bases). V was trimmed by 1 base and J by 6 bases, leaving 10 bases between them. The CDR3 has 13 residues. Looked up from germline, CDR1 is SGHVS and CDR2 is FNYEAQ. This CDR3 is CASSLDTGAEQYF. Written as DNA, the CDR3 is TGTGCCAGCAGCTTAGATACAGGAGCCGAGCAGTACTTC.

The gene calls are TRBV7-9 and TRBJ2-5, with 8 bases matching TRBD2. In germline, CDR1 is SEHNR, CDR2 FQNEAQ (reference sequence). This CDR3 is 16 amino acids long. Trimming cost V 4 bases and J 5 bases; bases outside gene matches: 12. The CDR3 bases are TGTGCCAGCAGCTCTAGCAGCGGGGGCTGGGTGGAGACCCAGTACTTC. This translates into CASSSSSGGWVETQYF.

This clonotype was seen repeatedly, ten times or more. The chain recombines TRBV20-1 with TRBJ1-6; 9 bases fit TRBD1. With V trimmed by 5 bases and J by 7 bases, 6 bases remained unmatched. The CDR3 extends over 14 amino acids. Germline V lookup: CDR1 DFQATT, CDR2 SNEGSKA (reference sequence). CDR3 protein: CSAGVDRGNSPLHF. The CDR3 DNA reads TGCAGTGCTGGGGTGGACAGGGGAAATTCACCCCTCCACTTT.

This clonotype was picked up many times. V usage is TRBV11-2 and J usage is TRBJ2-7; a weak D match, TRBD2 (5 bases). Trimming removed 5 bases from V and 2 bases from J, with 10 bases in between. This CDR3 is built from 13 residues. Per germline, CDR1 SGHAT and CDR2 FQNNGV. CDR3 bases: TGTGCCAGCAGCCACCCACTAGCCTACGAGCAGTACTTC. It specifies CASSHPLAYEQYF.